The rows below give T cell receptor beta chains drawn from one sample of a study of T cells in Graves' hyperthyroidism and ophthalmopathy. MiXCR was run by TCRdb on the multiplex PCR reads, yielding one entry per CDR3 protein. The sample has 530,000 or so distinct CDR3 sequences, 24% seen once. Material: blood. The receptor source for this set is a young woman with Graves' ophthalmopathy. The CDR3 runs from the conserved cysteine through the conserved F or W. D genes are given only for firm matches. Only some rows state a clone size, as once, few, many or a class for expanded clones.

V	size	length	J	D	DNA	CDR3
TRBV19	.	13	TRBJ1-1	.	TGTGCCAGTAGTATAGGATCTTGGGCTGAAGCTTTCTTT	CASSIGSWAEAFF
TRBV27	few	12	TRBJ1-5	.	TGTGCCAGCAGTTTAGGGGGGGGGGCCCAGCATTTT	CASSLGGGAQHF
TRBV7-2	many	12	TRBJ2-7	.	TGTGCCAGCAGCCGTCTGGGAAGCGAGCAGTACTTC	CASSRLGSEQYF
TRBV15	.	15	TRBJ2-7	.	TGTGCCACCAGCAGCGAGGGACTGATCCTCTACGAGCAGTACTTC	CATSSEGLILYEQYF
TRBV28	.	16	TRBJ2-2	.	TGTGCCAGCAGTTTACCATGGACAGCGAACACCGGGGAGCTGTTTTTT	CASSLPWTANTGELFF
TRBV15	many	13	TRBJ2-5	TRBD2	TGTGCCACCAGACCTAGCGGCCAAGAGACCCAGTACTTC	CATRPSGQETQYF
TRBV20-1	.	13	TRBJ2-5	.	TGCAGTGCTAGAGATTTTAAAGTGGAGACCCAGTACTTC	CSARDFKVETQYF
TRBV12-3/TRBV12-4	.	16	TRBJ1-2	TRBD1	TGTGCCAGCAGCCCAAGGACAGGACTAGCTAACTATGGCTACACCTTC	CASSPRTGLANYGYTF
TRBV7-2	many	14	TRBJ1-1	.	TGTGCCAGCAGCACCAACGAGGGGCGGACTGAAGCTTTCTTT	CASSTNEGRTEAFF
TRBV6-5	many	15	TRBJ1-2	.	TGTGCCAGCAGTTACCTGCCACATAGTAACTATGGCTACACCTTC	CASSYLPHSNYGYTF
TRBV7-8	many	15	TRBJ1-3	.	TGTGCCAGCAGCTGGATCAGGGAAGGTGGAAACACCATATATTTT	CASSWIREGGNTIYF
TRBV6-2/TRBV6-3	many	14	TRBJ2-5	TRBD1	TGTGCCAGCAGTTTGGGGACAGGGGGAGAGACCCAGTACTTC	CASSLGTGGETQYF
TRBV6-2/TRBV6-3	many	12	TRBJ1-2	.	TGTGCCACCTCGGACAGCGACTATGGCTACACCTTC	CATSDSDYGYTF
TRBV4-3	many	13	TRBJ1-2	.	TGCGCCAGCAGCCAAGGGCAGGGCGAAGGCTACACCTTC	CASSQGQGEGYTF
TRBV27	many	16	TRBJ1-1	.	TGTGCCAGCAGCCGAAAGACCGGGCAGGCACCCTCAGAAGCTTTCTTT	CASSRKTGQAPSEAFF